This T cell receptor beta chain comes out of a study of early T cells in non-severe SARS-CoV-2 infection. The wider study: Sequencing targeted bulk RNA from unsorted whole blood, leaving chains unpaired.

This clonotype was detected many times. The CDR3 runs 12 residues. Germline V gene lookup returns CDR1 SNHLY and CDR2 FYNNEI. Trimming pared 10 bases from V and 3 bases from J, leaving 12 bases between. TCRdb re-derived calls from the 5' RACE reads in MiXCR, one entry per CDR3 protein. The data show more than 90,000 distinct CDR3 sequences, with 13% seen just once and 2% to 2.5% held by the top ten. The clonotype comes from an adult who was a healthcare worker with PCR-confirmed SARS-CoV-2 infection or an uninfected control (not recorded which). Sequencing was performed on whole blood. The chain employs TRBV2 and TRBJ2-5; maybe TRBD2 (6 bases). The chain's CDR3 is CATGTQKETQYF. CDR3 in DNA: TGTGCCACCGGGACTCAGAAAGAGACCCAGTACTTC.